This T cell receptor beta chain was found in a study of memory CD4+ T cells and cytomegalovirus serostatus. Germline V gene data show CDR1 as LGHNA and CDR2 as YSLEER. The CDR3 sequence is 14 residues long. Study results and limitations: Median bootstrapped AUC for CMV status was just over 0.94 originally, approximately 0.91 US-trained. The CMV-associated TCR signature appears largely within the CD4+ memory repertoire.

About this clone itself: Its antigen is undetermined. The junction departs from the called germline gene at one end, perhaps through a read error.

Data came from immunoSEQ multiplex PCR; TCRdb stores just in-frame clones and leaves some out. The table includes roughly 45,000 clones, about 73% detected once. Single viable CD3+CD4+CD8-CD45RO+ cells were sorted as the memory CD4+ T cells. The TCR was taken from an adult in good health and CMV-seronegative. The rearrangement uses TRBV4-3 and TRBJ1-2; weak D call: TRBD1 (5 bases). The specimen sequenced was memory CD4+ T cells from blood. The CDR3 DNA is TGCGCCAGCAGCCAAGATCGGGGCTGGGGAGGGAACCGCTTC. The encoded protein is CASSQDRGWGGNRF.